Listed here are 26 T cell receptor beta chains from one sample, sequenced in a study of CXCR3-negative and CXCR3-positive naive CD8 T cells. The authors prepared UMI-labeled TRB cDNA libraries by 5' RACE. TCRdb reprocessed the 5' RACE reads and keeps a single row for each CDR3 protein, giving no DNA. This repertoire includes just under 9,000 distinct CDR3 sequences. Sequencing was carried out using naive CXCR3- CD8+ T cells from blood. Indicated subset: CD45RO-CCR7+CD27+CD95- naive CD8+ T cells lacking CXCR3 (TNR3-). These receptors were collected from a human donor in good health. Some clones in this sample may be carry-over from other donors' samples.

The chain uses TRBV29-1 and TRBJ1-1; lacking DNA, the TRBD1 call made by TCRdb goes unchecked. Per the germline V gene, CDR1 is SQVTM and CDR2 is ANQGSEA. There are 14 residues in the CDR3. The CDR3 is CSVEVRGGDTEAFF.

This chain connects TRBV2 to TRBJ2-5; TCRdb returns TRBD1, unconfirmable since there is no DNA. Germline V gives CDR1 SNHLY, CDR2 FYNNEI. This CDR3 comprises 15 residues. The CDR3 sequence is CASSELGDRDQTQYF.

By frequency, this clonotype is medium-sized. The gene calls are TRBV29-1 and TRBJ2-7; with no DNA, the TCRdb D assignment of TRBD1 cannot be verified. The germline gives CDR1 SQVTM, CDR2 ANQGSEA. The CDR3 spans 15 residues. CDR3 residues: CSVEGGVDRVSEQYF.

The chain joins TRBV15 to TRBJ1-2. From germline, CDR1 is LNHNV and CDR2 YYDKDF (reference sequence). The CDR3 is 17 amino acids. CDR3: CATSRDRLQGANYGYTF.

This clonotype ranks as medium-sized in terms of frequency. The rearrangement uses TRBV15 and TRBJ2-1. The CDR3 has 16 residues. Germline V CDR1 and CDR2: LNHNV, YYDKDF (reference sequence). The CDR3: CATSRDLGGAYNEQFF.

By frequency, this clonotype is medium-sized. The chain couples TRBV29-1 to TRBJ2-7; TCRdb's assignment of TRBD2 cannot be checked, as there is no DNA. The germline V gene encodes CDR1 SQVTM and CDR2 ANQGSEA. CDR3 size: 15 residues. CDR3 residues: CSVAETSGRAYEQYF.

In terms of frequency, this clonotype is medium-sized. The chain combines TRBV29-1 with TRBJ1-1. Per the germline V gene, CDR1 is SQVTM and CDR2 is ANQGSEA. CDR3 length: 11 amino acids. The CDR3 here is CSVEAGTEAFF. Variable domain in full (rest from reference TRBV29-1 and TRBJ1-1): SAVISQKPSRDICQRGTSLTIQCQVDSQVTMMFWYRQQPGQSLTLIATANQGSEATYESGFVIDKFPISRPNLTFSTLTVSNMSPEDSSIYLCSVEAGTEAFFGQGTRLTVV.

The chain has TRBV2 and TRBJ2-5. There are 12 residues in the CDR3. Looked up from germline, CDR1 is SNHLY and CDR2 is FYNNEI. The CDR3: CASADYQETQYF.

This chain joins TRBV16 and TRBJ2-7; the D call of TRBD2 rests on TCRdb alone, since no DNA is present to check it. CDR3 size: 15 residues. CDR1 is KGHSY and CDR2 is FQNENV in the germline V gene. The CDR3 region is CASSQLVAEAYEQYF.

The rearrangement links TRBV20-1 to TRBJ2-7; TCRdb lists TRBD2, though no DNA is available to test this call. This CDR3 comprises 16 residues. Germline assignment: CDR1 DFQATT and CDR2 SNEGSKA (reference sequence). CDR3 sequence: CSAIRPGEGITYEQYF.

Judged by frequency, this clonotype is medium-sized. J is TRBJ2-1 and V is TRBV27; with no DNA, the TCRdb D assignment of TRBD1 cannot be verified. The CDR3 runs to 14 residues. Germline V gives CDR1 MNHEY, CDR2 SMNVEV (reference sequence). The CDR3 loop reads CASSSLYRVDEQFF.

The chain joins TRBV29-1 to TRBJ2-7; TCRdb reports TRBD1, a call that lacks DNA to check it against. Per the germline V gene, CDR1 is SQVTM and CDR2 is ANQGSEA. This CDR3 contains 13 residues. CDR3 sequence reads: CSASGTGTYEQYF.

The chain uses TRBV10-2 and TRBJ2-5; TCRdb outputs TRBD2, but without DNA this stays unchecked. Germline CDR1 WSHSY, CDR2 SAAADI. The CDR3 extends over 15 amino acids. This CDR3 is CASSEFGLEGETQYF.

This clonotype is classed as medium-sized by frequency. The CDR3 reads CSALDRDTGELFF. The chain employs TRBV20-1 and TRBJ2-2; TCRdb outputs TRBD1, but without DNA this stays unchecked. Germline assignment: CDR1 DFQATT and CDR2 SNEGSKA (reference sequence). This CDR3 is 13 amino acids long.

This chain uses TRBV6-5 with TRBJ1-4; TCRdb gives TRBD1 as the D gene, but with no DNA this cannot be confirmed. The germline V gene has CDR1 MNHEY and CDR2 SVGAGI. The CDR3 spans 14 residues. The CDR3 sequence is CASSTGTGNEKLFF.

The chain recombines TRBV5-1 with TRBJ2-7; TCRdb's D call of TRBD1 is untestable without DNA. Germline V gene sequence: CDR1 SGHRS, CDR2 YFSETQ. This CDR3 comprises 15 residues. The CDR3 loop is CASSQVSVDWEEQYF. Filled out from reference TRBV5-1 and TRBJ2-7, the complete variable domain reads KAGVTQTPRYLIKTRGQQVTLSCSPISGHRSVSWYQQTPGQGLQFLFEYFSETQRNKGNFPGRFSGRQFSNSRSEMNVSTLELGDSALYLCASSQVSVDWEEQYFGPGTRLTVT.

The CDR3 sequence is CASSFRQGAPGELFF. This chain joins TRBV13 and TRBJ2-2; there is no DNA to check the TCRdb D call of TRBD1. CDR1 and CDR2 from the germline V gene are PRHDT and FYEKMQ (reference sequence). The CDR3 covers 15 residues.

The J gene is TRBJ2-1, the V gene TRBV7-6; TCRdb designates TRBD1, a call that cannot be tested without DNA. The CDR3 sequence is 16 residues long. The germline V gene encodes CDR1 SGHVS and CDR2 FNYEAQ. The CDR3 loop is CASSPATGQVYNEQFF.

This chain uses TRBV28 with TRBJ1-1; TCRdb's D gene call, TRBD1, goes unchecked for lack of DNA. The CDR3 runs 14 residues. Per the germline V gene, CDR1 is MDHEN and CDR2 is SYDVKM. This chain's CDR3 is CASSLRRGRPEAFF.

The V and J genes are TRBV29-1 and TRBJ2-1; TCRdb's D gene call, TRBD1, goes unchecked for lack of DNA. The length of the CDR3 is 17 residues. Looked up from germline, CDR1 is SQVTM and CDR2 is ANQGSEA. The CDR3 sequence is CSVYGTGDHRSYNEQFF.

In terms of frequency, this clonotype is medium-sized (0.01 to 0.1%). The J gene is TRBJ1-1, the V gene TRBV29-1; TCRdb proposes TRBD1, but this gene call is untestable without DNA. From germline, CDR1 is SQVTM and CDR2 ANQGSEA. The CDR3 extends over 12 amino acids. This CDR3 reads CSVELQGPEAFF.

This clonotype registers medium-sized by frequency. This chain uses TRBV20-1 with TRBJ2-1; the TRBD2 assignment by TCRdb is unverifiable without DNA. CDR3 size: 13 residues. CDR1 DFQATT and CDR2 SNEGSKA come from the germline V gene (reference sequence). The CDR3 reads CSALAVSYNEQFF.

This clonotype shows up as medium-sized by frequency. The rearrangement uses TRBV29-1 and TRBJ2-7; checking the TCRdb D call of TRBD2 is not possible without DNA. Germline V gene lookup returns CDR1 SQVTM and CDR2 ANQGSEA. The CDR3 extends over 12 amino acids. Here the CDR3 reads CSVEGLASEQYF.

This clonotype ranks as medium-sized in terms of frequency. The J gene is TRBJ2-1, the V gene TRBV29-1; TCRdb selects TRBD2, and the lack of DNA leaves this call unchecked. Per the germline V gene, CDR1 is SQVTM and CDR2 is ANQGSEA. This CDR3 has 13 residues. CDR3 region: CSVGLALHNEQFF.

The J gene is TRBJ1-1, the V gene TRBV29-1; TCRdb calls TRBD1, which cannot be checked without DNA. CDR1 is SQVTM, CDR2 ANQGSEA, per germline. This CDR3 region has 13 residues. The CDR3 loop reads CSGGGPGNTEAFF. Based on the CDR3 plus reference TRBV29-1 and TRBJ1-1, the full variable domain is SAVISQKPSRDICQRGTSLTIQCQVDSQVTMMFWYRQQPGQSLTLIATANQGSEATYESGFVIDKFPISRPNLTFSTLTVSNMSPEDSSIYLCSGGGPGNTEAFFGQGTRLTVV.

This clonotype counts as medium-sized by frequency. This chain links TRBV29-1 with TRBJ1-1. Germline V gives CDR1 SQVTM, CDR2 ANQGSEA. This CDR3 has 16 residues. Here the CDR3 reads CSVDWNREGSNTEAFF.